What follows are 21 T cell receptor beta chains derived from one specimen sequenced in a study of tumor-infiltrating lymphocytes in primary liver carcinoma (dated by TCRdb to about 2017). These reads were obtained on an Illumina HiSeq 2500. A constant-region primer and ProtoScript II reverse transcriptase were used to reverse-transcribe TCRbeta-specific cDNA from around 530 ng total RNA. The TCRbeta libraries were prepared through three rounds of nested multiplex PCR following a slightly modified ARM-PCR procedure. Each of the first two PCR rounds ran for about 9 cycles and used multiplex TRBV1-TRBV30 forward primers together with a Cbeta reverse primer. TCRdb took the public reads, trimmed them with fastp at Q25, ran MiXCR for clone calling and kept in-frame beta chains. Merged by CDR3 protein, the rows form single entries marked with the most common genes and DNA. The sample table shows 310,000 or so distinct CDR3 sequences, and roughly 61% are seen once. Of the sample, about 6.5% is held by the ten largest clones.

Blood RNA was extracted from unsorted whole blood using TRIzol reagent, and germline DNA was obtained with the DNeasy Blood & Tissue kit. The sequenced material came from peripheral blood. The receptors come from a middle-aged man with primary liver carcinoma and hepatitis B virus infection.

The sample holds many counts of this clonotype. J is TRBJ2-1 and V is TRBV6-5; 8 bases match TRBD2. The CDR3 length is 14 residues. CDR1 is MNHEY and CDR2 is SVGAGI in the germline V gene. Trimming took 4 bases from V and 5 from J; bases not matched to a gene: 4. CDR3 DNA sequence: TGTGCCAGCAGTTTACTAGCGGCAAACAATGAGCAGTTCTTC. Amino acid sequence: CASSLLAANNEQFF.

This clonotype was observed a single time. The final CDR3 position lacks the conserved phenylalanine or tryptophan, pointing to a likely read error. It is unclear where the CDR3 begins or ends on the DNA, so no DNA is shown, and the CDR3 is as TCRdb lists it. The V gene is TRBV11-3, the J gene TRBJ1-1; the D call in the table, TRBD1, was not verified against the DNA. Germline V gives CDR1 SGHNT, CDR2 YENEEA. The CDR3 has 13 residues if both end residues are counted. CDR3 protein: CVSSPQRGTEALL.

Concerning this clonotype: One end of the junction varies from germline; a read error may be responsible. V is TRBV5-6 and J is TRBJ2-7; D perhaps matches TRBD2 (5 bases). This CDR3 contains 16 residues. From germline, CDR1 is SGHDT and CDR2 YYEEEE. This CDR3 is CASGLNRGGSRYEQYF. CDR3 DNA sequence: TGTGCCAGCGGCTTGAATAGAGGCGGGTCCCGCTACGAGCAGTACTTC.

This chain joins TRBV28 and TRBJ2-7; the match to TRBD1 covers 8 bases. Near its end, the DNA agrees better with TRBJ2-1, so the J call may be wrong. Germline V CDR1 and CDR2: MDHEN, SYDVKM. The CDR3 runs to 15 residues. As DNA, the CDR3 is TGTGCCAGCAGTTTAGTAGGACAGGGCACCTACGAGCAGTTCTTC. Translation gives CASSLVGQGTYEQFF.

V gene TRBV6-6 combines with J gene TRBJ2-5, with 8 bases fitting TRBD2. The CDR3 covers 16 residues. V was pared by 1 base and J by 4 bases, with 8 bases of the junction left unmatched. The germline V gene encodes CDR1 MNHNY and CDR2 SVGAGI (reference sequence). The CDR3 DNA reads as TGTGCCAGCAGTTACTTAGGTAGCGGGAACCTAGAGACCCAGTACTTC. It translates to CASSYLGSGNLETQYF.

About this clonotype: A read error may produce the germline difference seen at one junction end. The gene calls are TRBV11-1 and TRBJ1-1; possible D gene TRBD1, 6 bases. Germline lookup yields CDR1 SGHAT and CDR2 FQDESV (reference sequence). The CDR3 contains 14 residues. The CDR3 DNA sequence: TGTACCAGCAGCAAAGGACAGCAGGGGACTGAAGCTTTCTTT. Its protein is CTSSKGQQGTEAFF.

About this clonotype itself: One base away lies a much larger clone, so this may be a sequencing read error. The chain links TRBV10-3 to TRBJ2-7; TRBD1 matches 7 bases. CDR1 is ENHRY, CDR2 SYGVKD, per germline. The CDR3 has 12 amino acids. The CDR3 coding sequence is TGTGTCATCAGGGACAGTCCCTACGAGCAGTACTTC. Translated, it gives CVIRDSPYEQYF.

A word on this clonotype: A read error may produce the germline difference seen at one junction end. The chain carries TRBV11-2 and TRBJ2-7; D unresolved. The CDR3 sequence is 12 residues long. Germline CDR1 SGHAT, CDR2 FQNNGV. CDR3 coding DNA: TGTGCCAGAAGCTTATCGTCCTACGATCAGTACTTC. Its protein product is CARSLSSYDQYF.

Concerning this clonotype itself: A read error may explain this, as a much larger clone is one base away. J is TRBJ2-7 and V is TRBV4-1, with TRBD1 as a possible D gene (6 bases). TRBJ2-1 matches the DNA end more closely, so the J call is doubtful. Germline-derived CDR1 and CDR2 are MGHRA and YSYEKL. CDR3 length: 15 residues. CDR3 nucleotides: TGCGCCAGCAGCCAAGAAAAGGGGGTTACCTACGAGCAGTTCTTC. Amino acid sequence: CASSQEKGVTYEQFF.

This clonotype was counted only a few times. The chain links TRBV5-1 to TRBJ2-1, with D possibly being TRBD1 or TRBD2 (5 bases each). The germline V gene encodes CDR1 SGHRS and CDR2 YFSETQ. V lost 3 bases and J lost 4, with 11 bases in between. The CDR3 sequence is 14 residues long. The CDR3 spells CASSSGAEYNEQFF. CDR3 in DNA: TGCGCCAGCAGCTCCGGGGCGGAGTACAATGAGCAGTTCTTC.

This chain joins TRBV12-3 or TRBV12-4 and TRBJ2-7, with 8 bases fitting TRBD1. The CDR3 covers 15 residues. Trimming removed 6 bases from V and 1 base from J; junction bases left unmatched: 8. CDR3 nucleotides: TGTGCCAGCAGCGGCCAGGGGGCGGAATCCTACGAGCAGTACTTC. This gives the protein CASSGQGAESYEQYF.

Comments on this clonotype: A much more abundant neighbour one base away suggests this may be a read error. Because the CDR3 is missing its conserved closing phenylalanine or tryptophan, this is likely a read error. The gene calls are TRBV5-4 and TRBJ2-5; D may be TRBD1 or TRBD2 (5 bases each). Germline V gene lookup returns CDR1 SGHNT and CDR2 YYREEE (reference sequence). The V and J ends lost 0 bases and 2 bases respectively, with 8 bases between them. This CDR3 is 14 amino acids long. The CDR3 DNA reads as TGTGCCAGCAGCTTGGGAGGGGCTCAAGAGACCCAGTACTTA. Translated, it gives CASSLGGAQETQYL.

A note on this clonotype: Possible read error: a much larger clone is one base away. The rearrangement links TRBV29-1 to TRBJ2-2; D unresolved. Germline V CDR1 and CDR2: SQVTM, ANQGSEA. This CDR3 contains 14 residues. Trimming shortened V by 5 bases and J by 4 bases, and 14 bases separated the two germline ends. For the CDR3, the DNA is TGCAGCGTTCTCGGCCTCAGTGCCACCGGGGAGCTGTTTTTT. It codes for CSVLGLSATGELFF.

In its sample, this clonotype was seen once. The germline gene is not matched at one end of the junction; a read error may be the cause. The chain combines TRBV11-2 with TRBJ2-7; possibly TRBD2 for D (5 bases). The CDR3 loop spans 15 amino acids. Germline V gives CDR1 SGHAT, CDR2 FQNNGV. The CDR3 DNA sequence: TGTGCCATCAGCTTAGAGTCCGGGATTTCTGGCGAACAGTACTTC. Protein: CAISLESGISGEQYF.

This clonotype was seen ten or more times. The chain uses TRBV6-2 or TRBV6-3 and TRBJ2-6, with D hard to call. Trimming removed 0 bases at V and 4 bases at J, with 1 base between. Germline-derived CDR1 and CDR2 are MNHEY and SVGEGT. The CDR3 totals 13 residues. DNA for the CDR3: TGTGCCAGCAGTTACTCCGGGGCCAACGTCCTGACTTTC. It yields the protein CASSYSGANVLTF.

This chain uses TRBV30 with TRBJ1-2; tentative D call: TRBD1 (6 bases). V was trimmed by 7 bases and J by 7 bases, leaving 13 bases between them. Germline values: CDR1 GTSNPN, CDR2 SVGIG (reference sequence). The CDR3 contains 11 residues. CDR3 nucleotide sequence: TGTGCCTTACAGGGAGCGGGTGGCTACACCTTC. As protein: CALQGAGGYTF. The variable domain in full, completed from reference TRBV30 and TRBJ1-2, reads SQTIHQWPATLVQPVGSPLSLECTVEGTSNPNLYWYRQAAGRGLQLLFYSVGIGQISSEVPQNLSASRPQDRQFILSSKKLLLSDSGFYLCALQGAGGYTFGSGTRLTVV.

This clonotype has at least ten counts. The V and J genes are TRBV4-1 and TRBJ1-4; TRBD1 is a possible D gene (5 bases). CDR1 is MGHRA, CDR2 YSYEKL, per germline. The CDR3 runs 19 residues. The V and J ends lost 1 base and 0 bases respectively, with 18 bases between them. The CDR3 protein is CASSQARGGELTTNEKLFF. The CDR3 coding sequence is TGCGCCAGCAGCCAAGCCCGGGGGGGTGAGCTGACAACTAATGAAAAACTGTTTTTT.

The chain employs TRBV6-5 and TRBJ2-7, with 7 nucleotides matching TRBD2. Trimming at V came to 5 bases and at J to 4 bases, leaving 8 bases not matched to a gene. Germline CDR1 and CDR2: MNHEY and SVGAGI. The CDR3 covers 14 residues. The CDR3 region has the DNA TGTGCCAGCAGTCACGGAGCGGGGCGGTACGAGCAGTACTTC. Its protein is CASSHGAGRYEQYF.

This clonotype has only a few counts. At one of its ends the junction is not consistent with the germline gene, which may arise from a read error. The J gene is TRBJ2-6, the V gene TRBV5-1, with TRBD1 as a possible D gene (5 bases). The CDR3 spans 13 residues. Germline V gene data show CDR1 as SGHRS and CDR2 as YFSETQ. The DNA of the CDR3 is TGCGCCAGCAGTAGCTCTGGGGCCAACGTCCCGACTTTC. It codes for CASSSSGANVPTF.

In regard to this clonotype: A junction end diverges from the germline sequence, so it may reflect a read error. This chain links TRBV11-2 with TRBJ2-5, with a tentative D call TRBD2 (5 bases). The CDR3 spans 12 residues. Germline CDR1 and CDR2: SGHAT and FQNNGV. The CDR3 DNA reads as TGTGACAGCAGCTTGGGAGTGGAGACCCAGCACTTC. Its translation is CDSSLGVETQHF.

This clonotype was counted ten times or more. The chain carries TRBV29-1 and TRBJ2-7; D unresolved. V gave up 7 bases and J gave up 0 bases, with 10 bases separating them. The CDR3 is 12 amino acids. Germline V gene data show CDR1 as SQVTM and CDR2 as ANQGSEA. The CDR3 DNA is TGCAGCGCGGGTTCGGGCTCCTACGAGCAGTACTTC. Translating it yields CSAGSGSYEQYF.